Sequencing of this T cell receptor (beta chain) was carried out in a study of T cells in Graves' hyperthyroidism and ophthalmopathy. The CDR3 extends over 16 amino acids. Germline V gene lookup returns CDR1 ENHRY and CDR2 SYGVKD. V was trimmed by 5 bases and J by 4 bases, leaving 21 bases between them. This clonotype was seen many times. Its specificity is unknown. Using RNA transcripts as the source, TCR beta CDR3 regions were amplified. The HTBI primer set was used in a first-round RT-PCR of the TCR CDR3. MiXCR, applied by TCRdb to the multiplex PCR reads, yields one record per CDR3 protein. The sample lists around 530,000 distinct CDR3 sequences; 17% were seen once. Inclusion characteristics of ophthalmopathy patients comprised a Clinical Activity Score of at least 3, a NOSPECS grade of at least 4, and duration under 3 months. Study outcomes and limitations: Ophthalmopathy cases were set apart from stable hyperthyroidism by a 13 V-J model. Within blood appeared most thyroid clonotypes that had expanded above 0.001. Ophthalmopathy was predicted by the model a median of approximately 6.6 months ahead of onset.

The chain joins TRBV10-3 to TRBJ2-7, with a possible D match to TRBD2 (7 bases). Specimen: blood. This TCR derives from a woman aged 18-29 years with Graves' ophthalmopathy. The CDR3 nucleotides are TGTGCCATCAGTAACCTAGTCGGGGGCGGGGGTTACGAGCAGTACTTC. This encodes CAISNLVGGGGYEQYF.